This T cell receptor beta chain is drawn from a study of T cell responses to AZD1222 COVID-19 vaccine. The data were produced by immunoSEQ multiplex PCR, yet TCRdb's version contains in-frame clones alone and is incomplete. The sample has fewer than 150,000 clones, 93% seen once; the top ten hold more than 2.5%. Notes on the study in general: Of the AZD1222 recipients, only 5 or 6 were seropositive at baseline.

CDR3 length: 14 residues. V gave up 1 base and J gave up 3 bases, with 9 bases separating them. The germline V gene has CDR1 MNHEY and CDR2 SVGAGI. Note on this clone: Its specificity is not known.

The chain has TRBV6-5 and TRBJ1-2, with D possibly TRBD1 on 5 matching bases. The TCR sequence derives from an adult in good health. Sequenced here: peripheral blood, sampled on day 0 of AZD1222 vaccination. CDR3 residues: CASSYFGADYGYTF. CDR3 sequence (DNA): TGTGCCAGCAGTTACTTCGGGGCAGACTATGGCTACACCTTC.